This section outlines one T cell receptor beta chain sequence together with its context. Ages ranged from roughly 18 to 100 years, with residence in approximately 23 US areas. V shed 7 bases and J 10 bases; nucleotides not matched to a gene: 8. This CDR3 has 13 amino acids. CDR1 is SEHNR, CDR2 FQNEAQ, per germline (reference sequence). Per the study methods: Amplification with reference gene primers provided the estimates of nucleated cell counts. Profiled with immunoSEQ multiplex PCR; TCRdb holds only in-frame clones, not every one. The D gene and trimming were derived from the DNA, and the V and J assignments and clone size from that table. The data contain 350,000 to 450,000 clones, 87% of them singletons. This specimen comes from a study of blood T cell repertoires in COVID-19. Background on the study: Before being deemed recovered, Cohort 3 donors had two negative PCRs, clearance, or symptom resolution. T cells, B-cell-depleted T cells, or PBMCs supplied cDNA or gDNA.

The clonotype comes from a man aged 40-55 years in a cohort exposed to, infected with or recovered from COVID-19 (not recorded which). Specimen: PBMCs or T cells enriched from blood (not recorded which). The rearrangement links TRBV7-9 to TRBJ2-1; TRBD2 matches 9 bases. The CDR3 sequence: CASTVAGAEEQFF. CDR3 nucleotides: TGTGCCAGCACGGTAGCGGGAGCGGAGGAGCAGTTCTTC.